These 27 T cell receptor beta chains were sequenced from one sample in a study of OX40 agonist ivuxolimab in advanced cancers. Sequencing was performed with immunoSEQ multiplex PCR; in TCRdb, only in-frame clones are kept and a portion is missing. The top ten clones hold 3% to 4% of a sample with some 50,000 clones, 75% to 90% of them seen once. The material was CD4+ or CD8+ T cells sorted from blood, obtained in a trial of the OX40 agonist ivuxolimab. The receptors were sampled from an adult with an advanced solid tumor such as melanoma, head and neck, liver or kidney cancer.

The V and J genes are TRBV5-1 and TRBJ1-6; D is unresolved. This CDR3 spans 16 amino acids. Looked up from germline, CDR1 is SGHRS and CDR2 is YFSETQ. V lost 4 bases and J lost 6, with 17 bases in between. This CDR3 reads CASSLTLFETNSPLHF. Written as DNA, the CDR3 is TGCGCCAGCAGCCTAACCCTATTCGAGACTAATTCACCCCTCCACTTT.

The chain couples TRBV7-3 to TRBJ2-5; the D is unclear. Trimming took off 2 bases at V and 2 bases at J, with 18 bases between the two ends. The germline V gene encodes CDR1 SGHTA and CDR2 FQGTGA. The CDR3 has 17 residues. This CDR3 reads CASSLGPAAGIQETQYF. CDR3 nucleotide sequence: TGTGCCAGCAGCTTAGGGCCCGCAGCAGGCATACAAGAGACCCAGTACTTC. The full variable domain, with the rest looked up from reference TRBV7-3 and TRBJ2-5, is GAGVSQTPSNKVTEKGKYVELRCDPISGHTALYWYRQSLGQGPEFLIYFQGTGAADDSGLPNDRFFAVRPEGSVSTLKIQRTERGDSAVYLCASSLGPAAGIQETQYFGPGTRLLVL.

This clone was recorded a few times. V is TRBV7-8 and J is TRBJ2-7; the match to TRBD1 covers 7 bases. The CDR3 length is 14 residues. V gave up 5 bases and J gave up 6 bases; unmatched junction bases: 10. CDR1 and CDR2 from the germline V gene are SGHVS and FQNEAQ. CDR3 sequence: CASSTRQGQGEQYF. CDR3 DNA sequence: TGTGCCAGCAGCACCCGACAGGGCCAGGGCGAGCAGTACTTC.

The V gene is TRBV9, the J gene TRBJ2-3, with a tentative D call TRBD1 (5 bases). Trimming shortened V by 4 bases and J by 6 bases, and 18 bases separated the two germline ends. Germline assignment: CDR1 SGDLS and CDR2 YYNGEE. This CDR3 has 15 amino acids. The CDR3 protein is CASSPQGPIGDTQYF. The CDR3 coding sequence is TGTGCCAGCAGCCCCCAGGGTCCGATAGGGGATACGCAGTATTTT.

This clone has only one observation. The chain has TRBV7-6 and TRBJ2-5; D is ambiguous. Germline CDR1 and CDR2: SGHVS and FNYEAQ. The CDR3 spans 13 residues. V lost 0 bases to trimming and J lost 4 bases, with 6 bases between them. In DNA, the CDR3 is TGTGCCAGCAGCTTAGCTCGACCAGAGACCCAGTACTTC. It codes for CASSLARPETQYF.

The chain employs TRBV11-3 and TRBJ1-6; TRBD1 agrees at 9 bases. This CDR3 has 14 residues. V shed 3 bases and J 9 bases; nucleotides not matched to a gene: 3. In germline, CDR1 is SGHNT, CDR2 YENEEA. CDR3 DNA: TGTGCCAGCAGCTTGGGACAGGGAAGTTCACCCCTCCACTTT. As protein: CASSLGQGSSPLHF.

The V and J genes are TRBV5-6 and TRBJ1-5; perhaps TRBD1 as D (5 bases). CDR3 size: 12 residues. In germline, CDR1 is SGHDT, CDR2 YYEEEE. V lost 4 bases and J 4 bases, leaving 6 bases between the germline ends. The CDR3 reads CASSPGNQPQHF. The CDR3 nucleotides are TGTGCCAGCAGCCCAGGGAATCAGCCCCAGCATTTT.

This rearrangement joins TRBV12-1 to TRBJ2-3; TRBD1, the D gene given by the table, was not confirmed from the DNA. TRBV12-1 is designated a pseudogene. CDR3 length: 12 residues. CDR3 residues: CASAQAELPQYF. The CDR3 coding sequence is TGTGCCAGCGCCCAGGCAGAGTTGCCGCAGTATTTT.

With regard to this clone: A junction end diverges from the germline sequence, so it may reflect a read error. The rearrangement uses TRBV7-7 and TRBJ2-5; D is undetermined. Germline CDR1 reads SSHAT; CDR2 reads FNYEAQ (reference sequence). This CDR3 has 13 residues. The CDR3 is CASSLVPGETQYF. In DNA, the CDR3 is TGTGCTAGCAGCTTAGTACCCGGAGAGACCCAGTACTTC.

The CDR3 is CASSRVNNEQFF. The CDR3 DNA reads as TGTGCCAGCAGCAGGGTAAACAATGAGCAGTTCTTC. The gene calls are TRBV5-8 and TRBJ2-1; no definite D call. There are 12 residues in the CDR3. In germline, CDR1 is SGHTS, CDR2 YDEGEE. V shed 4 bases and J shed 5 bases, with 7 bases lying between them.

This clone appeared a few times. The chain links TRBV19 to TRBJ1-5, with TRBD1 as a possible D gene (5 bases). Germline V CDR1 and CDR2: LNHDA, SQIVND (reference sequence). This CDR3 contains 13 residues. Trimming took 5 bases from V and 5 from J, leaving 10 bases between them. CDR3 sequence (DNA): TGTGCCAGTAGTGCAGACAGTTATCAGCCCCAGCATTTT. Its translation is CASSADSYQPQHF.

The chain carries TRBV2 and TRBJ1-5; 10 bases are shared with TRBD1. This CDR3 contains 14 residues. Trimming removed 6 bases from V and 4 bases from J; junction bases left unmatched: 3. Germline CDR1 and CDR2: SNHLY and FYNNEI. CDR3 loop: CASRGTGANQPQHF. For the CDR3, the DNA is TGTGCCAGCAGGGGGACAGGGGCGAATCAGCCCCAGCATTTT.

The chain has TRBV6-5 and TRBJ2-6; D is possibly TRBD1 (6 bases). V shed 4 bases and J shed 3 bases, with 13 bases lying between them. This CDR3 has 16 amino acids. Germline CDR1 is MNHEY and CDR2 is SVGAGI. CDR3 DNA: TGTGCCAGCAGTTCCGCAGGGGTATATGGGGCCAACGTCCTGACTTTC. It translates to CASSSAGVYGANVLTF.

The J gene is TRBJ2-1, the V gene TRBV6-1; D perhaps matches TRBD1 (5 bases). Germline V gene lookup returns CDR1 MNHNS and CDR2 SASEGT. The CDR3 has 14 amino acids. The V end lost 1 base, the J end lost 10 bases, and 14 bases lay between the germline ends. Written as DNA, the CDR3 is TGTGCCAGCAGTGAAGTGCAGGGTGGGGTAGAGCAGTTCTTC. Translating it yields CASSEVQGGVEQFF.

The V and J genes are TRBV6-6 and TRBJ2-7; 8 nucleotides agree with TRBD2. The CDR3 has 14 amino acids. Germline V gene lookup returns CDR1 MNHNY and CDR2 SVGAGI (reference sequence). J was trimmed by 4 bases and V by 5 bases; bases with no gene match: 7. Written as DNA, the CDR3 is TGTGCCAGCAGTCGGGCGGGAGGAGGGTACGAGCAGTACTTC. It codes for CASSRAGGGYEQYF.

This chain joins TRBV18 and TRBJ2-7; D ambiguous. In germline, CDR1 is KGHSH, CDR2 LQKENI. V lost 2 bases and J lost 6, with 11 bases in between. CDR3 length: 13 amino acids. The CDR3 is CASSPGPLSEQYF. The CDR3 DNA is TGTGCCAGCTCACCAGGGCCCCTCAGCGAGCAGTACTTC.

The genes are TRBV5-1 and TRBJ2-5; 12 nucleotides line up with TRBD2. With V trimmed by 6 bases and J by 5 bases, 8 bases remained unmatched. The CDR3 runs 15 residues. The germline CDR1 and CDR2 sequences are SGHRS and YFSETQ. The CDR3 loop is CASTPSGGAFETQYF. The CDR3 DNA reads TGCGCCAGCACCCCTAGCGGGGGGGCCTTCGAGACCCAGTACTTC. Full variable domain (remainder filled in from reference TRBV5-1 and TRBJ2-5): KAGVTQTPRYLIKTRGQQVTLSCSPISGHRSVSWYQQTPGQGLQFLFEYFSETQRNKGNFPGRFSGRQFSNSRSEMNVSTLELGDSALYLCASTPSGGAFETQYFGPGTRLLVL.

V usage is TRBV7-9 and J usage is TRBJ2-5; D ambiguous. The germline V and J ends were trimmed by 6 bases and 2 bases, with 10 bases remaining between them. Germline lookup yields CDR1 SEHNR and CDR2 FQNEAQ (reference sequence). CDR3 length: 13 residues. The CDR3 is CASSIGLQETQYF. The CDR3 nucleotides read TGTGCCAGCAGTATTGGCTTACAAGAGACCCAGTACTTC. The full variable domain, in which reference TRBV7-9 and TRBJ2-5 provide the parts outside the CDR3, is DTGVSQNPRHKITKRGQNVTFRCDPISEHNRLYWYRQTLGQGPEFLTYFQNEAQLEKSRLLSDRFSAERPKGSFSTLEIQRTEQGDSAMYLCASSIGLQETQYFGPGTRLLVL.

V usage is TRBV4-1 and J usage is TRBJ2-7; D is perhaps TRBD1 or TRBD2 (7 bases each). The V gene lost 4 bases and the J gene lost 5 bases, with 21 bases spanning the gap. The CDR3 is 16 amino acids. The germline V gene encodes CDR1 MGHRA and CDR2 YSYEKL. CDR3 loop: CASSRRWEGATHEQYF. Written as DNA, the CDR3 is TGCGCCAGCAGCCGACGGTGGGAGGGGGCGACCCACGAGCAGTACTTC.

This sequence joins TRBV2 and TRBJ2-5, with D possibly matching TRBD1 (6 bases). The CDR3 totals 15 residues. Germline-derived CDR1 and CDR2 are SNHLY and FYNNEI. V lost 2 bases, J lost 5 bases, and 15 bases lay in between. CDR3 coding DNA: TGTGCCAGCAGTGAAAACGAACAGGGTCGGGAGACCCAGTACTTC. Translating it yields CASSENEQGRETQYF.

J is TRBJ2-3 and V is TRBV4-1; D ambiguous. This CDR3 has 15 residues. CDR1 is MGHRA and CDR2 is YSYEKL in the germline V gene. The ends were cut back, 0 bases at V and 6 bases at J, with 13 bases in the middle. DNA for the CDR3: TGCGCCAGCAGCCAAGATATCGGTACCGTCGATACGCAGTATTTT. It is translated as CASSQDIGTVDTQYF.

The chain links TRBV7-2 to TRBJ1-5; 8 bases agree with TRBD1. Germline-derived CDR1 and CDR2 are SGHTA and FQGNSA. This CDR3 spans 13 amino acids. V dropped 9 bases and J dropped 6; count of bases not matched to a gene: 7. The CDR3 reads CASGQGVAQPQHF. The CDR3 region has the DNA TGTGCCAGTGGACAGGGCGTGGCTCAGCCCCAGCATTTT.

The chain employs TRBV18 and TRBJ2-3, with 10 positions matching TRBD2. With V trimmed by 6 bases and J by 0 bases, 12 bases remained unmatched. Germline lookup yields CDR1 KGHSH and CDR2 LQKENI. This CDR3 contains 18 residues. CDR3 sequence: CASSQNPSGGASTDTQYF. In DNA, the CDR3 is TGTGCCAGCTCTCAAAACCCTAGCGGGGGCGCTAGCACAGATACGCAGTATTTT.

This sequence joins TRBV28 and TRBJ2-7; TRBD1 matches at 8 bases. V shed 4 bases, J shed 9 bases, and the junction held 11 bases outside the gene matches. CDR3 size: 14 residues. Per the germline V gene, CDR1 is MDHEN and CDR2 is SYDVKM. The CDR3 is CASSSAGQVTSQYF. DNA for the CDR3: TGTGCCAGCAGTTCTGCGGGACAGGTAACCTCGCAGTACTTC.

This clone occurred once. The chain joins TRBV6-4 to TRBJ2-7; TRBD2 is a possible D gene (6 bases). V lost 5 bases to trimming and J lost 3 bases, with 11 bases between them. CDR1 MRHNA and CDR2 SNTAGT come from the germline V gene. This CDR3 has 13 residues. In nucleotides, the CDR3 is TGTGCCAGCAGTCCGGGGGAGAGCTACGAGCAGTACTTC. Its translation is CASSPGESYEQYF.

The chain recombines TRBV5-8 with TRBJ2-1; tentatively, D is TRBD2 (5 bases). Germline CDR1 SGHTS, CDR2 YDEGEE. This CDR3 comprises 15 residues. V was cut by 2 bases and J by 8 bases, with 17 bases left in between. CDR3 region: CASSLRTLGAHEQFF. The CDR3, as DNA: TGTGCCAGCAGCTTACGGACTTTGGGAGCCCATGAGCAGTTCTTC.

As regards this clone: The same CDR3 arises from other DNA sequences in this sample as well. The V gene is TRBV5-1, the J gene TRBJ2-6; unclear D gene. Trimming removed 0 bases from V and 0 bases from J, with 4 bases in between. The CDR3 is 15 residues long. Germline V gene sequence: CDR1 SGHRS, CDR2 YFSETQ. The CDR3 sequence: CASSLGDSGANVLTF. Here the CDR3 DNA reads TGCGCCAGCAGCTTGGGGGACTCTGGGGCCAACGTCCTGACTTTC.